Listed below are T cell receptor beta chains from one sample, sequenced in a study of blood T cells in healthy people across ages. TCRdb reprocessed the 5' RACE reads with MiXCR, giving one entry per CDR3 protein. The table includes some 930,000 distinct CDR3 sequences, 29% detected once. This same sample was also taken into another study, of T cells of mothers and their children.

The sequenced sample was blood. Every receptor here comes from a middle-aged woman in good health. Both conserved end residues are part of each CDR3. Clone sizes are given selectively: once, few, many, or a class where the clone is expanded.

TRBV5-1 | few | CASSENAGTGANVLTF
TRBV15 | few | CATSRVSGSSTDTQYF
TRBV14 | few | CASSQFRGTGKSAEQYF
TRBV9 | many | CASSARQGRDGYTF
TRBV12-3/TRBV12-4 | few | CASSLVDRAYEQYF
TRBV14 | . | CTSSQNGRAGANVLTF
TRBV27 | few | CASRGLAGLSSYNEQFF
TRBV6-5 | . | CASRRIAGERGEQYF
TRBV5-1 | many | CASSTGDRTDTQYF
TRBV5-5 | once | CASSPRVTVGLGEQFF
TRBV20-1 | few | CSARKLAGVRNEQFF
TRBV6-4 | many | CASSDPTGVAGYTF
TRBV20-1 | . | CSAHLDHNEQFF
TRBV4-1 | many | CASSQEGGTGGNEQFF
TRBV3-1 | few | CASSHLGQGHGYTF
TRBV6-6 | . | CASSHLGPNTEAFF
TRBV2 | . | CASSDEGIAYEQFF
TRBV29-1 | few | CSVAWRFNTEAFF
TRBV6-2/TRBV6-3 | . | CASSYDGFNSPLHF
TRBV5-1 | . | CASRPGGLQTEAFF
TRBV5-1 | . | CASSSTSGGAMSDTQYF
TRBV27 | . | CASSLWSVSDEQYF